A single T cell receptor (beta chain) is shown here with its context. What it binds is unknown. The data are from a study of PD-1 blockade in classical Hodgkin lymphoma. About the study: Once every 2 weeks, patients received intravenous nivolumab at 3 mg/kg. Study-level points and caveats: TCR diversity rose significantly by C4D1 in CD4+ but not CD8+ cells. Lower baseline TCR diversity marked trial partial responders and progressors.

All patients relapsed after autologous stem cell transplantation, and brentuximab vedotin exposure varied. Thawed PBMCs underwent magnetic negative selection to yield purified CD4+ T cells. Complete response, partial response or progressive disease was each patient's best response. Trimming cost V 2 bases and J 0 bases, with 14 bases left between them. This CDR3 contains 16 residues. Germline CDR1 SGHAT, CDR2 FQNNGV. The protocol was immunoSEQ multiplex PCR, while the TCRdb copy is restricted to in-frame clones and leaves out a portion. The sample includes 30,000 to 35,000 clones, 75% to 95% seen only once; the top ten take roughly 0.2%.

The sequencing used CD4+ T cells from blood, collected at baseline. This chain joins TRBV11-2 and TRBJ2-7; possibly TRBD2 for D (6 bases). The source is a human donor with classical Hodgkin lymphoma. The CDR3 spells CASSLMGLAFSYEQYF. The CDR3 DNA follows: TGTGCCAGCAGCTTAATGGGCCTAGCGTTCTCCTACGAGCAGTACTTC.